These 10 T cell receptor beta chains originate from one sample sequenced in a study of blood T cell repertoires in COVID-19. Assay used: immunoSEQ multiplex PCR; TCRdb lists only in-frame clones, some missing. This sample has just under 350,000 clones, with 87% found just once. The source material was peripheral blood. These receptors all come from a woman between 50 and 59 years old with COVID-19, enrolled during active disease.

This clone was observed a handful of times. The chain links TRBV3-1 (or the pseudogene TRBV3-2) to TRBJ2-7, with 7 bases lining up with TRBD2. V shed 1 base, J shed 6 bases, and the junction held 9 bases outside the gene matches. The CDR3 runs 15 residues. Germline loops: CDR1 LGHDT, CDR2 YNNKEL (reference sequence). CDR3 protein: CASSQGGGRPAEQYF. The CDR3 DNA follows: TGTGCCAGCAGCCAAGGGGGCGGGAGACCCGCCGAGCAGTACTTC.

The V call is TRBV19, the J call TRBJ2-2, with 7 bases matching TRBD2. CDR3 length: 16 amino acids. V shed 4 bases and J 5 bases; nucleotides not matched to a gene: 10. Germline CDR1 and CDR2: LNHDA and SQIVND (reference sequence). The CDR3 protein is CASSTVTGGGTGELFF. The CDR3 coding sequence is TGTGCCAGTAGTACCGTTACCGGGGGAGGGACCGGGGAGCTGTTTTTT.

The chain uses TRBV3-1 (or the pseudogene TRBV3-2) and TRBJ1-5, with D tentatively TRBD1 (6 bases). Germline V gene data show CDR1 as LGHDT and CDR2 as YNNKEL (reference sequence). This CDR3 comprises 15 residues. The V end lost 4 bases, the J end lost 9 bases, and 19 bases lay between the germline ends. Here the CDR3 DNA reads TGTGCCAGCAGCCGGGGACAAGGGAGAGGATCGCCCCAGCATTTT. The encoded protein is CASSRGQGRGSPQHF.

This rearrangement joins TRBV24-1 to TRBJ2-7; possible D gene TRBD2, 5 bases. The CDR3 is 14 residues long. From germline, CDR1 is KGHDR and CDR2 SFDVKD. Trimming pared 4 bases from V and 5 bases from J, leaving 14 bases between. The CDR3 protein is CATSDRTGINEQYF. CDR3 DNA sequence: TGTGCCACCAGTGACCGGACCGGGATCAACGAGCAGTACTTC.

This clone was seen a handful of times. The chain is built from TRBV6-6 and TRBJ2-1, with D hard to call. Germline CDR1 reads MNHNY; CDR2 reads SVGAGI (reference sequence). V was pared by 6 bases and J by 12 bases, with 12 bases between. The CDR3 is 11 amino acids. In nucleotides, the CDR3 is TGTGCCAGCAGCACAACAAGTACGCAGTTCTTC. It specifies CASSTTSTQFF.

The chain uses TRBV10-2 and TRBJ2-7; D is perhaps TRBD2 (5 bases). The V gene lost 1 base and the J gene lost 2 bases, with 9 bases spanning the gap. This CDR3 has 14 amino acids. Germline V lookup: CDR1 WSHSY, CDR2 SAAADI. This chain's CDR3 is CASSEFGKTYEQYF. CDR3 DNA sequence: TGCGCCAGCAGTGAGTTCGGGAAAACCTACGAGCAGTACTTC.

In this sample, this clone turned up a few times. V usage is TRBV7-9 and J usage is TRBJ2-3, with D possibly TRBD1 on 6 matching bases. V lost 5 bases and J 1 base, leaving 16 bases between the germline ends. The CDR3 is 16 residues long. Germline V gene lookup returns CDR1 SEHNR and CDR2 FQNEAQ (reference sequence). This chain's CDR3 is CASSVSSTGGTDTQYF. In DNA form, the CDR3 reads TGTGCCAGCAGCGTGTCCTCGACAGGAGGCACAGATACGCAGTATTTT.

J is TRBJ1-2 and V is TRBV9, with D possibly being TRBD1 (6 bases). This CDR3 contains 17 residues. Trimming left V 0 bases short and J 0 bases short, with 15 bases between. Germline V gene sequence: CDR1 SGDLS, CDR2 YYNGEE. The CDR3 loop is CASSVDRGKGSNYGYTF. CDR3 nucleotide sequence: TGTGCCAGCAGCGTAGATAGGGGGAAAGGATCTAACTATGGCTACACCTTC.

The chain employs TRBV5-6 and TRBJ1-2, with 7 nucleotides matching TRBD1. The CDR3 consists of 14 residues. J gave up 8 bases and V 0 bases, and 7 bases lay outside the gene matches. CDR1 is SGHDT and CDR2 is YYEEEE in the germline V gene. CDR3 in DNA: TGTGCCAGCAGCTTGGTTACAGGGGTACGGGGCTACACCTTC. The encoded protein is CASSLVTGVRGYTF.

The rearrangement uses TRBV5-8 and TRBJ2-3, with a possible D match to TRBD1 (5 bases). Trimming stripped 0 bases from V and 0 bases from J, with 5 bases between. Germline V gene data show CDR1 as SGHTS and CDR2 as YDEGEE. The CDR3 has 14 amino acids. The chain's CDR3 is CASSLEGSTDTQYF. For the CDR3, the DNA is TGTGCCAGCAGCTTGGAGGGGAGCACAGATACGCAGTATTTT.